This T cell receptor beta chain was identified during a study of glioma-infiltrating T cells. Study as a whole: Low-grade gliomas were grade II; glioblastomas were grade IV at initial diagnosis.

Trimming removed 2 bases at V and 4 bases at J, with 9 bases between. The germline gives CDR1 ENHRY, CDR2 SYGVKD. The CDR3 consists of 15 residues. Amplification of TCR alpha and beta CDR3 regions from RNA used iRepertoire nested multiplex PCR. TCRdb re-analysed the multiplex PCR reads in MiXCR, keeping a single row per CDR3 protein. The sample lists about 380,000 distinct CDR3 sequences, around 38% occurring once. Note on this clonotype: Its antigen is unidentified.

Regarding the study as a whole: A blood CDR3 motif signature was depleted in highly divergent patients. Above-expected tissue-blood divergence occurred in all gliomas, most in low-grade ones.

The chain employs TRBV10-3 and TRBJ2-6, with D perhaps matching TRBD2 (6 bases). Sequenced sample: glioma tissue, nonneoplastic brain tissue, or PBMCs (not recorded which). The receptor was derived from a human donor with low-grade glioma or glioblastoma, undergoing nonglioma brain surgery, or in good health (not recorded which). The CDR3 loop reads CAISEGGNGANVLTF. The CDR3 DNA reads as TGTGCCATCAGTGAGGGAGGGAACGGGGCCAACGTCCTGACTTTC.